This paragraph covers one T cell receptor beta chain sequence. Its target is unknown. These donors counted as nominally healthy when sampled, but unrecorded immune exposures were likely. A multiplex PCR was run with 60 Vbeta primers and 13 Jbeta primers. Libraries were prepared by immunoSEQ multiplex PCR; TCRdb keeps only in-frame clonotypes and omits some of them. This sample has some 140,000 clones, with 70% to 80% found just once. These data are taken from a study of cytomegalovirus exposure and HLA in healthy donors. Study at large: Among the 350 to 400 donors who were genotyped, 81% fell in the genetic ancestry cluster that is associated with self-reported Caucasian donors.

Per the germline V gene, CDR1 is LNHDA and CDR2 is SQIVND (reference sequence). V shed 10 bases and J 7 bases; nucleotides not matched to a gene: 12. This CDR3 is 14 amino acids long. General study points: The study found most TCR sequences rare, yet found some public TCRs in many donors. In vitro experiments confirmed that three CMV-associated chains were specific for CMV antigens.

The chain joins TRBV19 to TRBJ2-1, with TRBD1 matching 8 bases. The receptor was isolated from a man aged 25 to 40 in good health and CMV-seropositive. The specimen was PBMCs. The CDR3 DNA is TGTGCCACCCTGGACAGGGACCGTTGGAATGAGCAGTTCTTC. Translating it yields CATLDRDRWNEQFF.